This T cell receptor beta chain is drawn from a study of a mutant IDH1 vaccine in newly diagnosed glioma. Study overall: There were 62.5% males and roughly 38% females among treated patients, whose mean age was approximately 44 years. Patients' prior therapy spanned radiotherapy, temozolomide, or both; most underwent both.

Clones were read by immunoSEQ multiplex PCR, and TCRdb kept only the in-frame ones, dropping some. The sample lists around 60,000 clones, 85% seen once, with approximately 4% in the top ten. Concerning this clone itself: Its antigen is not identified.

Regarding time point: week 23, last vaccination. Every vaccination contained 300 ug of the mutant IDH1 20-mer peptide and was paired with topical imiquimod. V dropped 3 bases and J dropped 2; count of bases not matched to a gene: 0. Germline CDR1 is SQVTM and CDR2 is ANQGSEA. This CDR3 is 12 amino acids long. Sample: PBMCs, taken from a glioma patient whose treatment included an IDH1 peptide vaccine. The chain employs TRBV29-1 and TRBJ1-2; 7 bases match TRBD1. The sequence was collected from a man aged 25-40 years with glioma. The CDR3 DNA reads TGCAGCGTTGACAGGGGGAACTATGGCTACACCTTC. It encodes CSVDRGNYGYTF. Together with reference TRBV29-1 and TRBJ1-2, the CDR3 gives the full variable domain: SAVISQKPSRDICQRGTSLTIQCQVDSQVTMMFWYRQQPGQSLTLIATANQGSEATYESGFVIDKFPISRPNLTFSTLTVSNMSPEDSSIYLCSVDRGNYGYTFGSGTRLTVV.